The rows below give T cell receptor beta chains drawn from one sample of a study of OX40 agonist ivuxolimab in advanced cancers. Repertoires were generated with immunoSEQ multiplex PCR, while TCRdb's copy carries only in-frame clones and drops some. The sample carries 45,000 to 55,000 clones, around 86% recorded once. Sequencing used CD4+ or CD8+ T cells sorted from blood, obtained in a trial of the OX40 agonist ivuxolimab. These receptors came from an adult with an advanced solid tumor such as melanoma, head and neck, liver or kidney cancer. Both conserved end residues are trimmed from each CDR3. Some rows have no size entry. The others give once, few or many, or a class for an expanded clone.

>TRBV29-1|-
SVCFSGRASYNEQF
>TRBV6-5|-
ASSYLTGLEQY
>TRBV19|-
ASSPDRVVEF
>TRBV27|-
ASRGLAGYGEQY
>TRBV4-1|-
ASSHNTANTEAF
>TRBV15|-
ATSLIRGTSPLH
>TRBV5-1|-
ASSLVSGSADTQY
>TRBV9|-
ASSVRGAGEQY
>TRBV5-6|-
ASSSTGTTGELF
>TRBV11-2|-
ASSLVGQVGEQY
>TRBV19|-
ASSIVGSLNEQF
>TRBV7-9|-
ASSPQGGTEAF
>TRBV7-8|-
ASTQWDREGGIYNEQF
>TRBV25-1|-
ASSELGAGGLQETQY
>TRBV6-5|-
ASSEGLTYGYT
>TRBV5-4|once
ASSFGNTEAF
>TRBV27|-
ASSLSETLTYEQY
>TRBV28|-
ASSLPSRGNSYEQY
>TRBV6-4|-
ASTDGWTGEAF
>TRBV2|once
ASRRGQYYGYT
>TRBV27|-
ASSFSRGQTEAF
>TRBV9|-
ASSVENTPYNEQF
>TRBV5-5|-
ASSQRGSNQPQH
>TRBV4-2|-
ASSLGTVHVDEQY
>TRBV7-6|-
ASSLDPFDTTGTDTQY
>TRBV5-6|-
ASSLGTAQPQH
>TRBV7-6|-
ASSLSGTQNTGELF
>TRBV5-4|-
ASRFSGSYEQY
>TRBV9|-
ASSVVNEAKEQF
>TRBV28|-
ASSLGGGDTDTQY
>TRBV7-9|-
ASSSLRLLGGANVLT
>TRBV2|-
ASTATGPLYGYT
>TRBV9|few
ASSDGTGWSEDTQY
>TRBV5-4|-
ASSLEMAGGEGNEKLF
>TRBV6-5|-
ASSYGTFYEQY
>TRBV19|-
ASRQPLNTEAF
>TRBV9|-
ASSAAGARYQETQY
>TRBV13|-
ASSLQGLGANVLT
>TRBV5-4|-
ASPSPTGGETQY
>TRBV28|-
ASSRTQELLSNQPQH
>TRBV6-5|-
ASSYYTGGGTDTQY
>TRBV5-4|-
ASSLTRAEEQY
>TRBV19|-
ASSTGGAFTGELF
>TRBV7-6|-
ASSLAQGQPGDGYT
>TRBV27|-
ASSLSLSELLLSYNEQF
>TRBV11-2|once
ASSFGAGGGETQY
>TRBV5-4|-
ASSLAGQGAGETQY
>TRBV7-9|-
ASSLGRGDRPYEQY